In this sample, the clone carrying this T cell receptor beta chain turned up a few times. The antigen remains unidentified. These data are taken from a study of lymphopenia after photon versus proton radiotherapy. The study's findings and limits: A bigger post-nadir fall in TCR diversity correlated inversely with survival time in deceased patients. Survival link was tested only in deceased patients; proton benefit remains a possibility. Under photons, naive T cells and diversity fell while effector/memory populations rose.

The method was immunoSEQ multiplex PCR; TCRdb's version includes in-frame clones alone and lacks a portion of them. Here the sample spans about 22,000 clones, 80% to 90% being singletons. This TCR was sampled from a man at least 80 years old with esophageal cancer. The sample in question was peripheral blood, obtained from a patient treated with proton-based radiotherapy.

DNA of the CDR3: TGCGCCAGCAGCTTGGCCCTAGCGGGACCCGGGGAGCTGTTTTTT. Amino acids: CASSLALAGPGELFF. The chain is built from TRBV5-1 and TRBJ2-2; 9 bases line up with TRBD2. The junction had 3 bases not matched to a gene; V was cut back by 0 bases and J by 6 bases. From germline, CDR1 is SGHRS and CDR2 YFSETQ. The CDR3 has 15 residues.